The sequence of this T cell receptor (beta chain) was determined in a study of blood T cell repertoires in COVID-19. Study details: Acute and convalescent COVID-19 samples came from the United States, Italy and Spain. T cells, B-cell-depleted T cells, or PBMCs provided the cDNA or gDNA that served as material.

Authors' methods: Estimation of nucleated cell counts was performed using reference gene primer amplification. Sequenced by immunoSEQ multiplex PCR; TCRdb stores in-frame clones only, minus some. D and trimming come from the DNA, and the V and J calls and clone size come from that table. The table has a few hundred thousand clones, more than 80% seen once. The V gene lost 1 base and the J gene lost 7 bases, with 17 bases spanning the gap. The CDR3 loop spans 17 amino acids. CDR1 is SGHTA, CDR2 FQGNSA, per germline. V and J are TRBV7-2 and TRBJ1-6; D not certain. This receptor was obtained from a woman aged 25 to 39 with active or convalescent COVID-19. Sequenced: peripheral blood. The CDR3 region is CASSLGPRRGYNSPLHF. In nucleotides, the CDR3 is TGTGCCAGCAGCTTAGGCCCCCGTCGGGGTTACAATTCACCCCTCCACTTT.